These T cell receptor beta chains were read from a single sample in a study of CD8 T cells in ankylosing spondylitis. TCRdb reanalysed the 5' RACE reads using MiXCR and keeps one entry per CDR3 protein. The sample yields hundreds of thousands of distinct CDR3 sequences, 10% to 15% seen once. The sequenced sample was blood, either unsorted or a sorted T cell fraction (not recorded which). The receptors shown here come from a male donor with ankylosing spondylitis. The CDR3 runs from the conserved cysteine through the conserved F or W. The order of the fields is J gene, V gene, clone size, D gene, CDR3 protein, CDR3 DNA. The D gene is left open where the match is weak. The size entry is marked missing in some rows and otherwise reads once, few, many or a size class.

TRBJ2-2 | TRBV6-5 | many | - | CASSSGLNTGELFF | TGTGCCAGCAGTTCCGGACTGAACACCGGGGAGCTGTTTTTT
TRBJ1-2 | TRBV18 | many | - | CASSPDTYGYTF | TGTGCCAGCTCACCCGACACCTATGGCTACACCTTC
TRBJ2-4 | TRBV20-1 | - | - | CSAARPRERAKNIQYF | TGCAGTGCGGCGAGACCCAGGGAGAGGGCCAAAAACATTCAGTACTTC
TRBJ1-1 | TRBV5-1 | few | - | CASSLGRVETEAFF | TGCGCCAGCAGCTTGGGGAGGGTTGAAACTGAAGCTTTCTTT
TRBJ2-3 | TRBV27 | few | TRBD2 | CASSEPPAGGSTDTQYF | TGTGCCAGCAGTGAGCCGCCGGCGGGGGGTAGCACAGATACGCAGTATTTT
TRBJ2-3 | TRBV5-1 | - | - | CASSFNVLGQDTQYF | TGCGCCAGCAGCTTTAATGTTTTAGGACAAGATACGCAGTATTTT
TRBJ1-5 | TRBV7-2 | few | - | CASSSRGGNQPQHF | TGTGCCAGCAGCTCGAGGGGGGGCAATCAGCCCCAGCATTTT
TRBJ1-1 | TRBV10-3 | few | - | CAIRGAGGVTEAFF | TGTGCCATCAGGGGCGCGGGGGGCGTCACTGAAGCTTTCTTT
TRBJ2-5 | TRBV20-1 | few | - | CSVRRPGVLETQYF | TGCAGTGTCAGACGGCCAGGGGTGTTGGAGACCCAGTACTTC
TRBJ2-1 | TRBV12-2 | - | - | CASCYYRGGEQFF | TGTGCAAGTTGTTATTACAGGGGAGGTGAGCAGTTCTTC
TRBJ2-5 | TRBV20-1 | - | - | CSARSDRGYF | TGCAGTGCTAGATCCGACCGGGGTTACTTC
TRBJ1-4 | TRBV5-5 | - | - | CASSYAPEKLFF | TGTGCCAGCAGCTATGCGCCCGAAAAACTGTTTTTT
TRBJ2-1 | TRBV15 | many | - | CATSRDMVGRNEQFF | TGTGCCACCAGCAGAGATATGGTAGGGCGGAATGAGCAGTTCTTC
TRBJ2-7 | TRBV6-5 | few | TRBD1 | CASSYLAGGYYEQYF | TGTGCCAGCAGTTACCTGGCAGGGGGCTACTACGAGCAGTACTTC
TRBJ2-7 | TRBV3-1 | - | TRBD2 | CASSPARGNTYEQYF | TGTGCCAGCAGCCCCGCGCGGGGGAACACCTACGAGCAGTACTTC
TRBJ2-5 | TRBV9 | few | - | CASSPSGLLYQETQYF | TGTGCCAGCAGCCCCAGTGGACTACTGTACCAAGAGACCCAGTACTTC
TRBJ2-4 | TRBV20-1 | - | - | CSASVAKNIQYF | TGCAGTGCTTCCGTAGCCAAAAACATTCAGTACTTC
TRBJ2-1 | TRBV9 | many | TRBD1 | CASSLTGTGSYNEQFF | TGTGCCAGCAGTCTCACCGGGACAGGGAGCTACAATGAGCAGTTCTTC
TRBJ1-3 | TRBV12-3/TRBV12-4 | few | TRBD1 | CASSSHRGSGNTIYF | TGTGCCAGCAGTTCCCACAGGGGCTCTGGAAACACCATATATTTT
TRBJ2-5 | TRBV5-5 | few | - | CASSGASLGVETQYF | TGTGCCAGCAGCGGCGCCAGCTTGGGGGTAGAGACCCAGTACTTC
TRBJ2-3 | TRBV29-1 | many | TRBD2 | CSVDGVAGVGTDTQYF | TGCAGCGTGGATGGGGTAGCGGGAGTAGGCACAGATACGCAGTATTTT
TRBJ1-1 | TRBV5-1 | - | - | CASSLWVGGAEAFF | TGCGCCAGCAGCTTGTGGGTGGGTGGTGCTGAAGCTTTCTTT
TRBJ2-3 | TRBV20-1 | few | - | CSAPLGSNTDTQYF | TGCAGTGCCCCCCTCGGGAGCAACACAGATACGCAGTATTTT
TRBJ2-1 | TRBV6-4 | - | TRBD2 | CASLAGGSYNEQFF | TGTGCCAGCCTAGCGGGGGGATCCTACAATGAGCAGTTCTTC
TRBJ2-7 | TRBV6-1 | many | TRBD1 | CASRGGDRALYEQYF | TGTGCCAGCAGAGGGGGGGACAGGGCGCTCTACGAGCAGTACTTC
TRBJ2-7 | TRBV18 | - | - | CASFPGRGGNEQYF | TGTGCCAGCTTCCCGGGAAGAGGGGGGAACGAGCAGTACTTC
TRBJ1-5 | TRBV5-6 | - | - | CASSLNYGRGQPQHF | TGTGCCAGCAGCTTGAATTACGGCAGAGGTCAGCCCCAGCATTTT
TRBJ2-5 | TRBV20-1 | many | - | CSARDPGSTTGETQYF | TGCAGTGCTAGGGACCCCGGATCTACCACCGGAGAGACCCAGTACTTC
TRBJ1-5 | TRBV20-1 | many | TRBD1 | CSAHTGVHQPQHF | TGCAGTGCTCATACAGGGGTCCATCAGCCCCAGCATTTT
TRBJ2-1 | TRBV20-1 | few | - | CSASTDRSSYNEQFF | TGCAGTGCGTCCACGGATAGGAGCTCCTACAATGAGCAGTTCTTC
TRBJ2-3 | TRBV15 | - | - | CATSRERSGTYTDTQYF | TGTGCCACCAGCAGAGAGAGGTCGGGGACGTACACAGATACGCAGTATTTT
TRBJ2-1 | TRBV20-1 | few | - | CSARDWGANEQFF | TGCAGTGCTAGAGATTGGGGGGCCAATGAGCAGTTCTTC
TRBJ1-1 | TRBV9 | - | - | CASTQVGEGTEAFF | TGTGCCAGCACCCAGGTTGGGGAAGGGACTGAAGCTTTCTTT
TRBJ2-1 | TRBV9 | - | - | CATSRQTDNEQFF | TGTGCCACCTCCAGACAGACAGACAATGAGCAGTTCTTC
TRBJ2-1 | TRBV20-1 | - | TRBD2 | CSALPGTSVHEQFF | TGCAGTGCCCTCCCCGGGACTAGCGTCCATGAGCAGTTCTTC
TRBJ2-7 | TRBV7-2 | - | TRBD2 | CASSLRSGGLEYEQYF | TGTGCCAGCAGCTTAAGGAGCGGGGGGCTGGAGTACGAGCAGTACTTC
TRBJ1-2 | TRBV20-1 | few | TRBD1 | CSARDGGVGQHYGYTF | TGCAGTGCTAGAGATGGTGGGGTGGGACAGCACTATGGCTACACCTTC
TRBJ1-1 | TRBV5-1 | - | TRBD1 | CASSLSGTAMEEAFF | TGCGCCAGCAGCTTGTCCGGGACAGCTATGGAAGAAGCTTTCTTT